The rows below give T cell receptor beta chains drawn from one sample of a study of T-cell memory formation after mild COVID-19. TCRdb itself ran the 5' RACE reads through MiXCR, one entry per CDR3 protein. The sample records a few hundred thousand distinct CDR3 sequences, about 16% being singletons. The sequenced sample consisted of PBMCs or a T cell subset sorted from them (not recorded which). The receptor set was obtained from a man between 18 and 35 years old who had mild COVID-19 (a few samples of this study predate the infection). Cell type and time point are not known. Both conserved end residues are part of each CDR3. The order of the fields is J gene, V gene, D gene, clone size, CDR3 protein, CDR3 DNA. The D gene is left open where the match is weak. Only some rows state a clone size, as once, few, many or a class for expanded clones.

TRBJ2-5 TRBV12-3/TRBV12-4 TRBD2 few CASSQGRGGLQETQYF TGTGCCAGCAGCCAAGGCCGGGGGGGGTTGCAAGAGACCCAGTACTTC
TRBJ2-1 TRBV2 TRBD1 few CASNSDRVNEQFF TGTGCCAGCAACTCGGACAGGGTAAATGAGCAGTTCTTC
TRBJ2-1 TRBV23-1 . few CASSHPLPSSYNEQFF TGCGCCAGCAGCCACCCCCTACCGAGCTCCTACAATGAGCAGTTCTTC
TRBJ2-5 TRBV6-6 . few CASSSLGQETQYF TGTGCCAGCAGTTCCCTGGGGCAAGAGACCCAGTACTTC
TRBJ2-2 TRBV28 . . CASSLSNKEELFF TGTGCCAGCAGTTTAAGTAACAAGGAGGAGCTGTTTTTT
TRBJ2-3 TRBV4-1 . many CASSQDGVDTQYF TGCGCCAGCAGCCAAGATGGGGTGGATACGCAGTATTTT
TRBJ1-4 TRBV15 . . CATSRQLGGRGTNEKLFF TGTGCCACCAGCAGACAGCTGGGAGGTCGAGGAACTAATGAAAAACTGTTTTTT
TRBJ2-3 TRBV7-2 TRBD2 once CASTLAGLLGDTQYF TGTGCCAGCACCCTAGCGGGGCTACTCGGTGATACGCAGTATTTT
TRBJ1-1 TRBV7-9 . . CASSLRSHMNTEAFF TGTGCCAGCAGCTTAAGGAGTCACATGAACACTGAAGCTTTCTTT
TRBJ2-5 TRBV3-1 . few CASSQDRTVRIQETQYF TGTGCCAGCAGCCAAGACCGGACAGTGAGAATCCAAGAGACCCAGTACTTC
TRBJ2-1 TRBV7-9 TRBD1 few CASGQGAYNEQFF TGTGCCAGCGGACAGGGGGCGTACAATGAGCAGTTCTTC
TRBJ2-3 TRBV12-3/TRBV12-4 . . CASSPPIRDTQYF TGTGCCAGCAGCCCCCCGATCCGGGATACGCAGTATTTT
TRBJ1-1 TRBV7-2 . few CASSLHRVNTEAFF TGTGCCAGCAGCTTACACAGAGTCAACACTGAAGCTTTCTTT
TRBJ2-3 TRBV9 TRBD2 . CASSVSQTSGGTDTQYF TGTGCCAGCAGCGTATCCCAAACTAGCGGGGGCACAGATACGCAGTATTTT
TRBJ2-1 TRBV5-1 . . CASSLQGIAVNEQFF TGCGCCAGCAGCTTGCAGGGGATTGCGGTGAATGAGCAGTTCTTC
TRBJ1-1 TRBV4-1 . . CASSLNRDFTEAFF TGCGCCAGCAGCCTCAACAGGGATTTCACTGAAGCTTTCTTT
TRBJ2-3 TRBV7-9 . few CASSSTYNTQYF TGTGCCAGCAGCTCCACTTATAATACGCAGTATTTT
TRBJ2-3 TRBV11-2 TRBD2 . CASSGYRTSGTDTQYF TGTGCCAGCAGCGGCTATAGGACTAGCGGCACAGATACGCAGTATTTT
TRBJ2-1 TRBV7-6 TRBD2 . CASSLSRRLAASNEQFF TGTGCCAGCAGCTTATCGCGGCGACTAGCGGCTTCAAATGAGCAGTTCTTC
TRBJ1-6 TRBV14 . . CASSLLNSPLHF TGTGCCAGCAGCCTACTCAATTCACCCCTCCACTTT
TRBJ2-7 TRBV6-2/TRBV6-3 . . CASSTAVYEQYF TGTGCCAGCAGTACGGCCGTTTACGAGCAGTACTTC
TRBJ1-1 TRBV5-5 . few CASRNRGTLDTEAFF TGTGCCAGCAGAAACCGGGGCACTTTGGACACTGAAGCTTTCTTT
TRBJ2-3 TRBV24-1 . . CATSDLEARTDTQYF TGTGCCACCAGTGATTTAGAGGCCCGCACAGATACGCAGTATTTT
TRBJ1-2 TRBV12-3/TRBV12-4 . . CASSQGVQGYTF TGTGCCAGCAGTCAAGGAGTCCAGGGTTACACCTTC
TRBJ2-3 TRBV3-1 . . CASRPSGTDTQYF TGTGCCAGCAGACCCTCGGGAACAGATACGCAGTATTTT
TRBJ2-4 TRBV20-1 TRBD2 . CSARDGRTSGLNIQYF TGCAGTGCTAGAGATGGGAGGACTAGCGGATTGAACATTCAGTACTTC